This T cell receptor beta chain was sequenced in a study of Graves' ophthalmopathy and Graves' hyperthyroidism. The study amplified TCR beta CDR3 regions using RNA transcripts. Investigators did first-round RT-PCR with HTBI primers, then second-round multiplex PCR. MiXCR, applied by TCRdb to the multiplex PCR reads, yields one record per CDR3 protein. The sample lists about 340,000 distinct CDR3 sequences, roughly 16% occurring once. Germline-derived CDR1 and CDR2 are GTSNPN and SVGIG (reference sequence). J gave up 1 base and V 5 bases, and 1 base lay outside the gene matches. CDR3 length: 12 residues. This clonotype was detected many times.

This TCR derives from an adult man with Graves' ophthalmopathy. J is TRBJ2-7 and V is TRBV30; 8 positions match TRBD1. The sequencing input was peripheral blood. CDR3 nucleotides: TGTGCCTGGGGACAGGGATCCTACGAGCAGTACTTC. Its protein product is CAWGQGSYEQYF. The full variable domain, in which reference TRBV30 and TRBJ2-7 provide the parts outside the CDR3, is SQTIHQWPATLVQPVGSPLSLECTVEGTSNPNLYWYRQAAGRGLQLLFYSVGIGQISSEVPQNLSASRPQDRQFILSSKKLLLSDSGFYLCAWGQGSYEQYFGPGTRLTVT.